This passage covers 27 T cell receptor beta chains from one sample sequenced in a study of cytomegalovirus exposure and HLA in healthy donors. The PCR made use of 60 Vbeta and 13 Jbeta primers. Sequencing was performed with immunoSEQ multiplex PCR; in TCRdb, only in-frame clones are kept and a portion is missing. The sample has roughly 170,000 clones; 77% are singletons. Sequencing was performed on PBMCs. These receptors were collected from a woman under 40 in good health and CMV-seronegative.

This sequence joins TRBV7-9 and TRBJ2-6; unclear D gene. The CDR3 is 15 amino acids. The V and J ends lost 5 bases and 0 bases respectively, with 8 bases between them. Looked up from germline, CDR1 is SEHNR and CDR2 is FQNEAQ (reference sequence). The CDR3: CASSLSHSGANVLTF. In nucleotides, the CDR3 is TGTGCCAGCAGCCTTAGCCACTCTGGGGCCAACGTCCTGACTTTC.

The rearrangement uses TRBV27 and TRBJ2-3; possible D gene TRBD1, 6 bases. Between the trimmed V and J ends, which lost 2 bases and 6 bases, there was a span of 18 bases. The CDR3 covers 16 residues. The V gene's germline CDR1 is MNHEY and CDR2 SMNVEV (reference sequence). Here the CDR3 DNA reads TGTGCCAGCAGTTTACCCCCCGGACAGTTTGCGGATACGCAGTATTTT. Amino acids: CASSLPPGQFADTQYF.

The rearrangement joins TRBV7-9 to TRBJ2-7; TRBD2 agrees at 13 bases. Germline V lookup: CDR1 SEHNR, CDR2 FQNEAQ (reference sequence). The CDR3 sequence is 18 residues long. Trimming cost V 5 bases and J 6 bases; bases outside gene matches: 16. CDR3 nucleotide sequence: TGTGCCAGCAGCCCCAAAGGGACTAGCGGGAACCAAAAGGTCGAGCAGTACTTC. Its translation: CASSPKGTSGNQKVEQYF. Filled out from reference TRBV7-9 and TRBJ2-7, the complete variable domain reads DTGVSQNPRHKITKRGQNVTFRCDPISEHNRLYWYRQTLGQGPEFLTYFQNEAQLEKSRLLSDRFSAERPKGSFSTLEIQRTEQGDSAMYLCASSPKGTSGNQKVEQYFGPGTRLTVT.

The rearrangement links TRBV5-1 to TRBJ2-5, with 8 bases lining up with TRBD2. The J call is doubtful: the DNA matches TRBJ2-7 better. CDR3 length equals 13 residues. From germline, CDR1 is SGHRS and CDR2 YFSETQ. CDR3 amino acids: CASRELAGDEQYF. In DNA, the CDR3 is TGCGCCAGCAGGGAGCTAGCGGGCGACGAGCAGTACTTC.

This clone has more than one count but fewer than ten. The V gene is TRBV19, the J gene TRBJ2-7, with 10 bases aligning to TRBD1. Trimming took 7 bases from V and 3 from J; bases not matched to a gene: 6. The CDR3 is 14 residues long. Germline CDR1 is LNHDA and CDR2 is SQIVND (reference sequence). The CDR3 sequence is CASTVGTGDYEQYF. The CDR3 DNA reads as TGTGCCAGTACTGTGGGGACAGGGGACTACGAGCAGTACTTC.

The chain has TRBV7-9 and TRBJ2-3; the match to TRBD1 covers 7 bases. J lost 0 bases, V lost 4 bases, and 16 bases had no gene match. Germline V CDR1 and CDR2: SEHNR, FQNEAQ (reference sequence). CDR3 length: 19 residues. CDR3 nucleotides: TGTGCCAGCAGCTCGACCCTACGTACAGGGGCATATAGCACAGATACGCAGTATTTT. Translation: CASSSTLRTGAYSTDTQYF.

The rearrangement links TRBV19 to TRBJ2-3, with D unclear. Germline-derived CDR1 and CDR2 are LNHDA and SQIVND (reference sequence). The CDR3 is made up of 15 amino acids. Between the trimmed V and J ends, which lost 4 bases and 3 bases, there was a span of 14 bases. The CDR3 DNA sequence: TGTGCCAGTAGTAACCCGTGGAGAGGTACAGATACGCAGTATTTT. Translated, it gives CASSNPWRGTDTQYF.

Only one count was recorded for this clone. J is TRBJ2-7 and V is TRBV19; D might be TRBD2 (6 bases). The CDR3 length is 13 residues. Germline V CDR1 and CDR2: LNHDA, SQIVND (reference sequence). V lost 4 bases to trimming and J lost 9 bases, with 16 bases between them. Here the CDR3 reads CASSRGGTPGQYF. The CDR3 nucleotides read TGTGCCAGTAGTAGGGGCGGGACCCCCGGGCAGTACTTC.

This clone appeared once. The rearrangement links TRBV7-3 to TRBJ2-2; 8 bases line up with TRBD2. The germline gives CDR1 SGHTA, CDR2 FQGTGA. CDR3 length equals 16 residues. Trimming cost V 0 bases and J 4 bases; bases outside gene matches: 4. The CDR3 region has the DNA TGTGCCAGCAGCTTAACCGCGGGGGGTGCCACCGGGGAGCTGTTTTTT. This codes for CASSLTAGGATGELFF.

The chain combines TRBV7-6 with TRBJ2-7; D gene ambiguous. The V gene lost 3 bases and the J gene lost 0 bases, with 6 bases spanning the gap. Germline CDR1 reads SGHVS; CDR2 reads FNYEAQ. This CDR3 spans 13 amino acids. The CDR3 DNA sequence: TGTGCCAGCAGCTTGTCGGGCTCCTACGAGCAGTACTTC. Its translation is CASSLSGSYEQYF.

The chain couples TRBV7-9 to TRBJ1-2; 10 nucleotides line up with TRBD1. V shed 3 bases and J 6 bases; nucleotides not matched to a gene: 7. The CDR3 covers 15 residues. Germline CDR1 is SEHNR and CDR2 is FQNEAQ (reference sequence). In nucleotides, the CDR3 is TGTGCCAGCAGCTTTTTCGGACAGGGGGTGGATGGCTACACCTTC. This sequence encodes CASSFFGQGVDGYTF.

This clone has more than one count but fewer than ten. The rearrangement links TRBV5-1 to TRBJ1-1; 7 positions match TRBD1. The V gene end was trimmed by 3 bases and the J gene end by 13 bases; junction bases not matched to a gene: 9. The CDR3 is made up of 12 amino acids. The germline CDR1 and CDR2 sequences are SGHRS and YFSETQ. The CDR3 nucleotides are TGCGCCAGCAGCTCCCTAACAGGGGAGGTTTTCTTT. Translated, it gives CASSSLTGEVFF.

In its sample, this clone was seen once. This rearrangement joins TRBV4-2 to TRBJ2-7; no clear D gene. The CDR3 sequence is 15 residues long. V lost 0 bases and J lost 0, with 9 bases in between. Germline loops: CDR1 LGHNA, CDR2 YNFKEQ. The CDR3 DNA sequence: TGTGCCAGCAGCCAAGATCCCAGGAACTCCTACGAGCAGTACTTC. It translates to CASSQDPRNSYEQYF.

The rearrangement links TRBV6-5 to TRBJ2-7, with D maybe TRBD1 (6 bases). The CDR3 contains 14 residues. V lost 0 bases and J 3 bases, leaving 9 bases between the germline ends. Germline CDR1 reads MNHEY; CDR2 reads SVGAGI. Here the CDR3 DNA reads TGTGCCAGCAGTTACTCCCGGGACAACTACGAGCAGTACTTC. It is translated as CASSYSRDNYEQYF.

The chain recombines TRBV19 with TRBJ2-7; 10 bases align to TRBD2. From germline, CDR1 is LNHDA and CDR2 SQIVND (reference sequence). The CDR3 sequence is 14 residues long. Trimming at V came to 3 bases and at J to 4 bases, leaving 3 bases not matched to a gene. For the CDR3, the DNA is TGTGCCAGTAGTATTACTAGCGGGACTTACGAGCAGTACTTC. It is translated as CASSITSGTYEQYF.

The CDR3 DNA sequence: TGTGCCAGCAGCTTAGTGGTTCTACAAGAGACCCAGTACTTC. It translates to CASSLVVLQETQYF. The chain combines TRBV7-2 with TRBJ2-5; D uncertain. CDR1 is SGHTA, CDR2 FQGNSA, per germline. CDR3 length: 14 residues. V lost 1 base and J lost 2, with 8 bases in between.

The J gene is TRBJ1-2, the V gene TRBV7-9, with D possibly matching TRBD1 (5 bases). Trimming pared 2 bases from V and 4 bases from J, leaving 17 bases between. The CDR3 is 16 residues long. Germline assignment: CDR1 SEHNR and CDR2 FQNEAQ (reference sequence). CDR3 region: CASSLTGTEGAYGYTF. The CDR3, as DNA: TGTGCCAGCAGCTTAACGGGGACGGAGGGCGCCTATGGCTACACCTTC.

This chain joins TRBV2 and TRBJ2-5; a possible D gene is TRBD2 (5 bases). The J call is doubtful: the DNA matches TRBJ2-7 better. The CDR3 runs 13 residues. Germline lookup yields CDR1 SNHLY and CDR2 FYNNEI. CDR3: CASSDSPGYEQYF. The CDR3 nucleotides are TGTGCCAGCTCGGACTCTCCGGGTTACGAGCAGTACTTC.

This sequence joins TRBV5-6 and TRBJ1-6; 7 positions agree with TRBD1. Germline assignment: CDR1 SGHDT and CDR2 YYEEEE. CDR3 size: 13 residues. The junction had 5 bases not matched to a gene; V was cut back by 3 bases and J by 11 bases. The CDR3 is CASSYTGVTPLHF. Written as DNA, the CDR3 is TGTGCCAGCAGCTATACAGGGGTGACACCCCTCCACTTT.

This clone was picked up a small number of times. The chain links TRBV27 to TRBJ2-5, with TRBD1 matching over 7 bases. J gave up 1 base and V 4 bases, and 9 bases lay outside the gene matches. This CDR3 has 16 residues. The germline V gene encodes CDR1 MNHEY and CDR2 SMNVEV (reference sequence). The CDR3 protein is CASSSQGRPIQETQYF. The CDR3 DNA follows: TGTGCCAGCAGTTCACAGGGGCGCCCAATCCAAGAGACCCAGTACTTC.

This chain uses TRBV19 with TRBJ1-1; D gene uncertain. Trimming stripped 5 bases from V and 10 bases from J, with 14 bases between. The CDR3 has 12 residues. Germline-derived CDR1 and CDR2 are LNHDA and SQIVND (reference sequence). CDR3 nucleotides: TGTGCCAGTAGTCCCCGGCGGGGAGTAGCTTTCTTT. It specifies CASSPRRGVAFF.

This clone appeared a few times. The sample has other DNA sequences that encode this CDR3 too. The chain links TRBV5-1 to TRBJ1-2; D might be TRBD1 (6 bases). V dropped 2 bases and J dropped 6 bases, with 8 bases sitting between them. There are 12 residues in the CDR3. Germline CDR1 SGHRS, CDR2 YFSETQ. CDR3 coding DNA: TGCGCCAGCAGCTTCTCAGGGGATGGCTACACCTTC. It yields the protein CASSFSGDGYTF.

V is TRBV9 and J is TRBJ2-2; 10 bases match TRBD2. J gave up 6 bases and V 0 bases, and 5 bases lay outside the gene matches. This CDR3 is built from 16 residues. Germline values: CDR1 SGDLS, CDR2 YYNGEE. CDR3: CASSVVVAGGAGELFF. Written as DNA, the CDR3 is TGTGCCAGCAGCGTAGTGGTAGCGGGGGGCGCCGGGGAGCTGTTTTTT.

The CDR3, as DNA: TGTGCCTGGAGTGCCTCTTTAACAGGGAGCAATCAGCCCCAGCATTTT. Protein product: CAWSASLTGSNQPQHF. J is TRBJ1-5 and V is TRBV30; D may be TRBD1 (6 bases). Germline V gene data show CDR1 as GTSNPN and CDR2 as SVGIG (reference sequence). The V end was cut by 1 base, the J end by 1 base, with 14 bases between. The CDR3 covers 16 residues.

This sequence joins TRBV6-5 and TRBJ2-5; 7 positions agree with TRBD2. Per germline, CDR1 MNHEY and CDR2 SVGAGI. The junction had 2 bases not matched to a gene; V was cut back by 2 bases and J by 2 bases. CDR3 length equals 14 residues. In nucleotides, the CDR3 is TGTGCCAGCAGTTACGGGGAGGGACAAGAGACCCAGTACTTC. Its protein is CASSYGEGQETQYF.

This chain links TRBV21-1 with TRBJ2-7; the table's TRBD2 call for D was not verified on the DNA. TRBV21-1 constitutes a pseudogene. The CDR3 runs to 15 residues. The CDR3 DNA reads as TGTGCCAGCAGCAAGTTCCCCCGGCTAGTCTACGAGCAGTACTTC. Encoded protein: CASSKFPRLVYEQYF.

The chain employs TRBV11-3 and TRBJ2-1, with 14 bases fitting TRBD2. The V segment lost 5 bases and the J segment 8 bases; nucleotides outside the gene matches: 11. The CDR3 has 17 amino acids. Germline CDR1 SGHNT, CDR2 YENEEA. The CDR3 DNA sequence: TGTGCCAGCAGCGCGGGACTAGCGGGAGACGGTGGCGATGAGCAGTTCTTC. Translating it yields CASSAGLAGDGGDEQFF.